These 29 T cell receptor beta chains were all obtained from the same sample, sequenced in a study of radiotherapy plus CTLA-4 blockade in lung cancer. The assay was immunoSEQ multiplex PCR, and TCRdb's table has in-frame clones only and misses some. The table lists around 70,000 clones, roughly three quarters of them singletons, with approximately 16% in the top ten. This material consisted of peripheral blood, taken from a patient treated with radiotherapy plus ipilimumab. These receptors were collected from a human donor with non-small cell lung cancer whose response to radiotherapy plus ipilimumab could not be evaluated. Some clones in this sample may be carry-over from other donors' samples.

The chain has TRBV2 and TRBJ2-2; D is undetermined. CDR1 and CDR2 from the germline V gene are SNHLY and FYNNEI. The CDR3 has 14 residues. The V and J ends lost 8 bases and 0 bases respectively, with 10 bases between them. CDR3 nucleotides: TGTGCCAGCGATCGCCTAACGAACACCGGGGAGCTGTTTTTT. It specifies CASDRLTNTGELFF.

The chain recombines TRBV27 with TRBJ1-6, with 9 bases lining up with TRBD1. Germline CDR1 MNHEY, CDR2 SMNVEV (reference sequence). V lost 5 bases and J lost 8; bases outside the gene matches: 7. The CDR3 has 15 residues. CDR3 nucleotides: TGTGCCAGCAGTCCGGGGACAGGGTCGGATTCACCCCTCCACTTT. Protein product: CASSPGTGSDSPLHF.

This clone has a single count. The CDR3 coding sequence is TGTGCCATCACTAGGGAAGCTAGCGGGGTTACAGAGCAGTACTTC. Protein sequence: CAITREASGVTEQYF. The chain is built from TRBV10-3 and TRBJ2-7; 9 bases match TRBD2. This CDR3 has 15 residues. The trim removed 7 bases at V and 7 bases at J, leaving 14 bases unmatched. Germline V lookup: CDR1 ENHRY, CDR2 SYGVKD.

Only a few counts were recorded for this clone. The chain links TRBV15 to TRBJ1-5; D is perhaps TRBD1 (5 bases). V was shortened by 0 bases and J by 5 bases, with 17 bases between the two germline ends. Germline-derived CDR1 and CDR2 are LNHNV and YYDKDF (reference sequence). The CDR3 has 17 amino acids. The CDR3 nucleotides read TGTGCCACCAGCAGAGAACCCCTGTCCAGGGTCCATCAGCCCCAGCATTTT. Encoded protein: CATSREPLSRVHQPQHF.

The chain combines TRBV7-2 with TRBJ2-7; D perhaps matches TRBD1 (6 bases). Germline CDR1 SGHTA, CDR2 FQGNSA. The CDR3 length is 15 residues. Trimming removed 2 bases from V and 7 bases from J, with 18 bases in between. The CDR3 DNA reads TGTGCCAGCAGCTTACAGGGGACCAATCTGGGGGAGCAGTACTTC. Translated, it gives CASSLQGTNLGEQYF.

The chain combines TRBV5-1 with TRBJ2-7, with D perhaps TRBD1 (5 bases). V lost 4 bases and J lost 3, with 17 bases in between. CDR3 length: 15 amino acids. From germline, CDR1 is SGHRS and CDR2 YFSETQ. This CDR3 is CASSPIGQGRYEQYF. CDR3 nucleotides: TGCGCCAGCAGCCCCATTGGGCAGGGTCGCTACGAGCAGTACTTC.

V usage is TRBV27 and J usage is TRBJ2-6, with D hard to call. Germline V gives CDR1 MNHEY, CDR2 SMNVEV (reference sequence). This CDR3 region has 15 residues. Trimming took off 3 bases at V and 2 bases at J, with 8 bases between the two ends. In nucleotides, the CDR3 is TGTGCCAGCAGTTTTCACGGAGCTGGGGCCAACGTCCTGACTTTC. Protein sequence: CASSFHGAGANVLTF.

This sequence joins TRBV6-1 and TRBJ2-7, with a possible D match to TRBD1 (5 bases). Germline CDR1 reads MNHNS; CDR2 reads SASEGT. V was trimmed by 6 bases and J by 3 bases, leaving 12 bases between them. There are 13 residues in the CDR3. Written as DNA, the CDR3 is TGTGCCAGCAGCCTAACAGGAAACTACGAGCAGTACTTC. It is translated as CASSLTGNYEQYF.

This clone was found a few times. The V gene is TRBV5-4, the J gene TRBJ2-1; tentatively, D is TRBD2 (6 bases). Per germline, CDR1 SGHNT and CDR2 YYREEE (reference sequence). The CDR3 spans 14 residues. V was clipped by 4 bases and J by 5 bases, with 13 bases between them. Here the CDR3 DNA reads TGTGCCAGCAGCCCGACTAGGAACCACAATGAGCAGTTCTTC. This encodes CASSPTRNHNEQFF.

This clone appeared once. The rearrangement uses TRBV6-1 and TRBJ1-1; 8 nucleotides agree with TRBD1. V lost 3 bases to trimming and J lost 2 bases; unmatched junction nucleotides: 5. The CDR3 spans 15 residues. Looked up from germline, CDR1 is MNHNS and CDR2 is SASEGT. This CDR3 is CASSEWTGTNTEAFF. The CDR3 region has the DNA TGTGCCAGCAGTGAGTGGACAGGGACAAACACTGAAGCTTTCTTT.

This clone was counted a few times. V gene TRBV9 combines with J gene TRBJ2-7; D perhaps matches TRBD1 (6 bases). The CDR3 covers 14 residues. V was pared by 6 bases and J by 3 bases, with 16 bases between. Germline-derived CDR1 and CDR2 are SGDLS and YYNGEE. The CDR3 protein is CASTPPGHLYEQYF. The CDR3, as DNA: TGTGCCAGCACCCCCCCGGGACACCTCTACGAGCAGTACTTC.

The chain employs TRBV2 and TRBJ2-1, with D possibly TRBD1 on 5 matching bases. V was pared by 11 bases and J by 6 bases, with 20 bases between. The V gene's germline CDR1 is SNHLY and CDR2 FYNNEI. This CDR3 has 14 residues. DNA for the CDR3: TGTGCCGGACAAACAGAGAGGTTAGGCAATGAGCAGTTCTTC. Its protein is CAGQTERLGNEQFF.

CDR3 residues: CSAAGTGFANEQFF. The CDR3 DNA is TGCAGCGCCGCCGGGACAGGGTTCGCCAATGAGCAGTTCTTC. The rearrangement joins TRBV29-1 to TRBJ2-1; 9 bases fit TRBD1. Trimming removed 7 bases from V and 6 bases from J; junction bases left unmatched: 10. The V gene's germline CDR1 is SQVTM and CDR2 ANQGSEA. The CDR3 covers 14 residues.

V gene TRBV7-9 combines with J gene TRBJ2-1; D possibly corresponds to TRBD1 (7 bases). Germline lookup yields CDR1 SEHNR and CDR2 FQNEAQ (reference sequence). The V end lost 6 bases, the J end lost 7 bases, and 13 bases lay between the germline ends. The CDR3 is 13 residues long. The CDR3 DNA follows: TGTGCCAGCAGGGAGGGGGCATGGAATGAGCAGTTCTTC. It specifies CASREGAWNEQFF. Using reference TRBV7-9 and TRBJ2-1 for the parts outside the CDR3, the full variable domain is DTGVSQNPRHKITKRGQNVTFRCDPISEHNRLYWYRQTLGQGPEFLTYFQNEAQLEKSRLLSDRFSAERPKGSFSTLEIQRTEQGDSAMYLCASREGAWNEQFFGPGTRLTVL.

The chain recombines TRBV6-6 with TRBJ1-5, with D perhaps TRBD1 (5 bases). Germline V gene data show CDR1 as MNHNY and CDR2 as SVGAGI (reference sequence). This CDR3 has 15 amino acids. V was cut by 2 bases and J by 2 bases, with 10 bases left in between. The CDR3 spells CASSYGGVGNQPQHF. The DNA for the CDR3 is TGTGCCAGCAGTTACGGAGGGGTGGGCAATCAGCCCCAGCATTTT.

The chain couples TRBV18 to TRBJ2-3; 7 bases align to TRBD1. The CDR3 totals 15 residues. Germline values: CDR1 KGHSH, CDR2 LQKENI. V was clipped by 3 bases and J by 4 bases; unmatched bases: 7. The CDR3 nucleotides are TGTGCCAGCTCACCTACCTATCAGGGGGCAGATACGCAGTATTTT. The encoded protein is CASSPTYQGADTQYF.

The count of this clone is one. The CDR3 DNA follows: TGCGCCAGCAGCTTGGCCCCACAGGGGGCAAGGGAGACCCAGTACTTC. Amino acid sequence: CASSLAPQGARETQYF. The rearrangement links TRBV5-1 to TRBJ2-5, with 9 bases identical to TRBD1. Germline V lookup: CDR1 SGHRS, CDR2 YFSETQ. The V and J ends lost 0 bases and 5 bases, in that order; junction bases with no gene match: 8. This CDR3 is built from 16 residues. The complete variable domain, with remaining parts taken from reference TRBV5-1 and TRBJ2-5, reads KAGVTQTPRYLIKTRGQQVTLSCSPISGHRSVSWYQQTPGQGLQFLFEYFSETQRNKGNFPGRFSGRQFSNSRSEMNVSTLELGDSALYLCASSLAPQGARETQYFGPGTRLLVL.

The chain has TRBV4-1 and TRBJ2-7; a weak D match, TRBD2 (5 bases). Germline CDR1 is MGHRA and CDR2 is YSYEKL. The CDR3 is 14 amino acids. Between the trimmed V and J ends, which lost 0 bases and 4 bases, there was a span of 10 bases. DNA of the CDR3: TGCGCCAGCAGCCAAGACTCGCGGGCGTACGAGCAGTACTTC. It specifies CASSQDSRAYEQYF.

The gene calls are TRBV7-3 and TRBJ2-1; 9 bases line up with TRBD2. The CDR3 is 15 residues long. From germline, CDR1 is SGHTA and CDR2 FQGTGA. The trim removed 5 bases at V and 2 bases at J, leaving 4 bases unmatched. The CDR3 is CASSLAGTPYNEQFF. The CDR3 DNA is TGTGCCAGCAGCCTAGCGGGGACCCCCTACAATGAGCAGTTCTTC. Together with reference TRBV7-3 and TRBJ2-1, the CDR3 gives the full variable domain: GAGVSQTPSNKVTEKGKYVELRCDPISGHTALYWYRQSLGQGPEFLIYFQGTGAADDSGLPNDRFFAVRPEGSVSTLKIQRTERGDSAVYLCASSLAGTPYNEQFFGPGTRLTVL.

This clone came up a few times. The chain carries TRBV19 and TRBJ1-2; TRBD1 aligns across 7 bases. Germline V CDR1 and CDR2: LNHDA, SQIVND (reference sequence). CDR3 length: 12 amino acids. V gave up 5 bases and J gave up 5 bases; unmatched junction bases: 2. CDR3 DNA sequence: TGTGCCAGTAGTGACAGGGTTTATGGCTACACCTTC. This translates into CASSDRVYGYTF.

This sequence joins TRBV6-6 and TRBJ2-5; 7 nucleotides match TRBD1. The CDR3 length is 13 residues. V was pared by 6 bases and J by 2 bases, with 3 bases of the junction left unmatched. Germline V gives CDR1 MNHNY, CDR2 SVGAGI (reference sequence). The CDR3 region has the DNA TGTGCCAGCAGCCGGGACAGACAAGAGACCCAGTACTTC. Translating gives CASSRDRQETQYF.

This chain connects TRBV28 to TRBJ1-3; tentatively, D is TRBD1 (5 bases). This CDR3 has 14 residues. CDR1 and CDR2 from the germline V gene are MDHEN and SYDVKM. V was clipped by 2 bases and J by 3 bases, with 8 bases between them. In DNA form, the CDR3 reads TGTGCCAGCAGTTTAGTTCAGGGTGGAAACACCATATATTTT. This translates into CASSLVQGGNTIYF. Together with reference TRBV28 and TRBJ1-3, the CDR3 gives the full variable domain: DVKVTQSSRYLVKRTGEKVFLECVQDMDHENMFWYRQDPGLGLRLIYFSYDVKMKEKGDIPEGYSVSREKKERFSLILESASTNQTSMYLCASSLVQGGNTIYFGEGSWLTVV.

V gene TRBV2 combines with J gene TRBJ1-4; 7 positions match TRBD1. The CDR3 runs to 14 residues. Looked up from germline, CDR1 is SNHLY and CDR2 is FYNNEI. V trimming: 2 bases; J trimming: 4 bases; junction bases outside the gene matches: 1. This CDR3 is CASSERDSNEKLFF. CDR3 nucleotides: TGTGCCAGCAGTGAACGGGACAGTAATGAAAAACTGTTTTTT. The entire variable domain, with the rest obtained from reference TRBV2 and TRBJ1-4, is as follows: EPEVTQTPSHQVTQMGQEVILRCVPISNHLYFYWYRQILGQKVEFLVSFYNNEISEKSEIFDDQFSVERPDGSNFTLKIRSTKLEDSAMYFCASSERDSNEKLFFGSGTQLSVL.

The chain recombines TRBV4-3 with TRBJ2-7, with TRBD2 matching over 7 bases. The CDR3 has 16 amino acids. V lost 1 base, J lost 1 base, and 7 bases stayed unmatched. Germline loops: CDR1 LGHNA, CDR2 YSLEER. The CDR3 DNA is TGCGCCAGCAGCCAAGCAAGGGGAGGGACTTCCTACGAGCAGTACTTC. Protein: CASSQARGGTSYEQYF.

The V call is TRBV9, the J call TRBJ1-1; D possibly corresponds to TRBD1 (5 bases). Germline CDR1 and CDR2: SGDLS and YYNGEE. This CDR3 region has 15 residues. V was clipped by 0 bases and J by 0 bases, with 9 bases between them. CDR3 loop: CASSVGGSLNTEAFF. The CDR3 DNA follows: TGTGCCAGCAGCGTAGGGGGCAGCCTGAACACTGAAGCTTTCTTT.

The DNA for the CDR3 is TGTGCCAGCAGTGCCCGGTGGTCTAGCAATCAGCCCCAGCATTTT. It specifies CASSARWSSNQPQHF. The V call is TRBV2, the J call TRBJ1-5; D call uncertain. CDR1 and CDR2 from the germline V gene are SNHLY and FYNNEI. Between the trimmed V and J ends, which lost 4 bases and 0 bases, there was a span of 10 bases. There are 15 residues in the CDR3.

The chain is built from TRBV6-6 and TRBJ1-2; 8 bases fit TRBD1. With V trimmed by 2 bases and J by 6 bases, 8 bases remained unmatched. CDR1 and CDR2 from the germline V gene are MNHNY and SVGAGI (reference sequence). There are 15 residues in the CDR3. The chain's CDR3 is CASSYPDRARDGYTF. The DNA of the CDR3 is TGTGCCAGCAGTTACCCGGACAGGGCGAGGGATGGCTACACCTTC.

The chain is built from TRBV5-1 and TRBJ1-4; 7 nucleotides line up with TRBD1. J was trimmed by 8 bases and V by 2 bases; bases with no gene match: 6. Germline values: CDR1 SGHRS, CDR2 YFSETQ. CDR3 length: 14 residues. CDR3 sequence reads: CASSFTGVEEKLFF. CDR3 nucleotide sequence: TGCGCCAGCAGCTTTACAGGGGTGGAAGAAAAACTGTTTTTT.

This clone was observed a single time. The CDR3 DNA sequence: TGTGCCAGAACCGAAGCTAGACAGGGAATGGATGAGCAGTTCTTC. This codes for CARTEARQGMDEQFF. This chain uses TRBV6-5 with TRBJ2-1, with 7 bases matching TRBD1. After removal of 9 bases from V and 8 bases from J, the junction contained 16 bases not matched to a gene. The CDR3 is made up of 15 amino acids. Germline loops: CDR1 MNHEY, CDR2 SVGAGI.